This T cell receptor beta chain was documented in a study of CD8 T cells in ankylosing spondylitis. This clonotype has only a few counts. No antigen is known for it. Study outcomes and limitations: Disease-linked clones displayed a CD8+ phenotype and appeared relatively rarely in peripheral blood. Enrichment of disease-linked clones was reportedly significant in matched ankylosing spondylitis synovial fluid. Reports of some motif variants in reactive arthritis synovial fluid and blood predate this one. There was a TCR beta motif, made of several highly homologous variants, that appeared characteristic of ankylosing spondylitis blood.

This CDR3 contains 15 residues. With 1 base removed from V and 5 bases from J, the gap between germline ends came to 13 bases. CDR1 is SEHNR, CDR2 FQNEAQ, per germline (reference sequence). Generation of TCR beta libraries employed quantitative 5'-RACE incorporating molecular barcodes. TCRdb independently ran MiXCR on the 5' RACE reads; one entry per CDR3 protein. This sample carries around 430,000 distinct CDR3 sequences, roughly 15% of them seen once, and the ten largest clones take approximately 1%. Material for sequencing was blood, either unsorted or a sorted T cell fraction (not recorded which). V gene TRBV7-9 combines with J gene TRBJ2-3; the D is unclear. The sequence was collected from a male donor with ankylosing spondylitis. DNA of the CDR3: TGTGCCAGCAGCTTAGGGTCGACGGATAGAGATACGCAGTATTTT. This translates into CASSLGSTDRDTQYF.